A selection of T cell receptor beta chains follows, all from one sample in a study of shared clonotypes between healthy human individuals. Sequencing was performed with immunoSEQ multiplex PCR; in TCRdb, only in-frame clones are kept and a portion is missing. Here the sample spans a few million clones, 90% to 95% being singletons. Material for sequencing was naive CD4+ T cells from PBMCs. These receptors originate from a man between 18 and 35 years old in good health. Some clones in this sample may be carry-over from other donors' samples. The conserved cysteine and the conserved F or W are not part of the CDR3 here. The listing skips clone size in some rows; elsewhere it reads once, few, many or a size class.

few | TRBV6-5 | ASSSTGGGEQY
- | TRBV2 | ASSEGLAGGPGQY
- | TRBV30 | AWRSLSPGNTIY
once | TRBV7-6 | ASSYRLWDEQF
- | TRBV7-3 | ASSSLAVSYNEQF
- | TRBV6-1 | ASRAGGVYEQY
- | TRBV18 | ASSSLGNTDTQY
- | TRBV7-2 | ASSLGVGEQF
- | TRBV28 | ASSLWQPYSNQPQH
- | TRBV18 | ASSQLFATNEKLF
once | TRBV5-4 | ASSLAGNGMNTEAF
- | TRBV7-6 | ASSLVASGSFSYNEQF
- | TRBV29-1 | SVGWGTDTQY
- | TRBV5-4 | ASSLEQPTEAF
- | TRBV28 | ASSLRQKAF
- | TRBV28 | ASSPPGGTEAF
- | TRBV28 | ASSLPGQGDYT
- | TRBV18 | ASSPYYANEQY
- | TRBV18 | ASSLGGDDEQF
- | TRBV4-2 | ASSQVVGTQNYGYT
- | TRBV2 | ASSARTLYEQY
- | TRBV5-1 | ASSAGGQGDVDEQY
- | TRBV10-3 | AISAQVEGGGYT
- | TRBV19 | ASTSLRGGETQY
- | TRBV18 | ASSPDSGDTIY
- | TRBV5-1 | ASSLGAYPDGEKLF
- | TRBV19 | ASSIDNTGELF
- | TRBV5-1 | ASSPLSGEKLF
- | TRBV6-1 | ASSEFSTPSYNEQF
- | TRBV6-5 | ASRLRQGLYGYT
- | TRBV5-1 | ASSPGQGTYGYT
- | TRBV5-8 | ASSSTGTSGSLEQF
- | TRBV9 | ASSVGSSGGTYEQY
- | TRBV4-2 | ASSQDLYAGGPYNEQF
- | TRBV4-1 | ASSQVRAGSSYEQY
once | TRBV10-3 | AIRKDVGGNQPQH
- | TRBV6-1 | ASSGLGGYT
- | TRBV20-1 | SAPLRRQY
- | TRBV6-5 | ASALLSGGNQPQH
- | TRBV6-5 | ASSSSRSGNTIY
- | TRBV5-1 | ASSSSYEQY
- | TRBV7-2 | ASSFGTALPH
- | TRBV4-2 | ASSQGQGNYNEQF
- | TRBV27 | ASSLKGWKTQY
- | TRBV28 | ASSRDRGWNEQF
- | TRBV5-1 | ASSLGDRANEKLF
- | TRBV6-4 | ASSAGAGGNYGYT
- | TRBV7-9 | ASSFTRISYNEQF
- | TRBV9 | ASSVQDRGYQETQY
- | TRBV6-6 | ATRPGPITDTQY
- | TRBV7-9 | ASSPQEGKYWELF
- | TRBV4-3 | ASSQVPSPYEQY
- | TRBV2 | ASSVFTDTQY
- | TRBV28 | ASSSPRDREQY